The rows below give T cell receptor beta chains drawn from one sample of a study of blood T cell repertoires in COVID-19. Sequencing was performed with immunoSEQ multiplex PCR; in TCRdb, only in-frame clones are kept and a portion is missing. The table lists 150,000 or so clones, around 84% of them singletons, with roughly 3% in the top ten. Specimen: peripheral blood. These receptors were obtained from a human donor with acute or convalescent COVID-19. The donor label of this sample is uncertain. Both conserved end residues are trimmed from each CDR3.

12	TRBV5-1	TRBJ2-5	ASSLGAQGETQY
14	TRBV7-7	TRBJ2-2	ASSMTGRIGTGELF
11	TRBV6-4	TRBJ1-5	ASSDSSGQPQH
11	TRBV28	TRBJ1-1	ASSSVAALRTF
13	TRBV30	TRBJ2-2	AWSRQGANTGELF
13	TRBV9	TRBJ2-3	ASLRGTGATDTQY
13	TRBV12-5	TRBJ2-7	ASASDRATDYEQY
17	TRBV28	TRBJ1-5	ASSLSMLIVVDSNQPQH
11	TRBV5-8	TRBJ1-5	ASSFRDNQPQH
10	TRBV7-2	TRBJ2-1	ASSLQVGEQF
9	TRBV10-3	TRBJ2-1	AISGYNEQF
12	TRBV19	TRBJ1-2	ASSIGWRNYGYT
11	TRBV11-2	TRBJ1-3	ASSLGISDTIY
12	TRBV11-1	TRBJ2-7	ASSLARSSYEQY
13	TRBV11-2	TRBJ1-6	ASSSRTDLRSPLH
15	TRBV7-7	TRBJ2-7	ASSGRETSGGSYEQY
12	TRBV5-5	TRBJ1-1	ASTLAGGNTEAF
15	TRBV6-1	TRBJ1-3	ASSVSSGTGLGNTIY
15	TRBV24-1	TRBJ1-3	ATSCSRGIGGGNTIY
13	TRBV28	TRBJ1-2	ASSLLSGQIYGYT
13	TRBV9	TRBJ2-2	ASSQGAGNTGELF
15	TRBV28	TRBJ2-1	ASSLVELGGSYNEQF
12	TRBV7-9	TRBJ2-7	ASSLRRGTGEQY
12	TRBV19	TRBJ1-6	ASSGDSVYSPLH
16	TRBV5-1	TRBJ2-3	ASSFGLAGGTSTDTQY
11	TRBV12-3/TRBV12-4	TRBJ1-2	ASRVTGRYGYT
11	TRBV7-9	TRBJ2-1	ARGNSGGSEQF
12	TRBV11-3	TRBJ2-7	ASSFGPNREGKY
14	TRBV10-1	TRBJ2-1	ASSDLAGGSYNEQF
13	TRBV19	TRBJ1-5	ASSLTKGSNQPQH
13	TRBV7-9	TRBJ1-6	AVGVQGGFSSPLH
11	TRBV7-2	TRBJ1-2	ASSLQEGYGYT
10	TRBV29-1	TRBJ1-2	SFSDRGSGYT
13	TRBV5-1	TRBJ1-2	ASSAFDRAHYGYT
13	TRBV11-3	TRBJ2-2	ASSLGGRDTGELF
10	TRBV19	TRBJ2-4	ASSTATGDQY
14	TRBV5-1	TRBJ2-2	ASSLRPPGGTGELF